This T cell receptor (beta chain) stems from a study of OX40 agonist ivuxolimab in advanced cancers. On the study more broadly: At 65% to 85% male, the cohort had a mean age of around 56 years, ranging from roughly 20 to 79. Study conclusions and caveats: There were also nonresponders showing low normalized T-cell clonal expansion. Clonal expansion by week 6 occurred in CD4+ and CD8+ blood T cells (at 0.1 to 3.0 mg/kg).

This table comes from immunoSEQ multiplex PCR, and its TCRdb copy is limited to in-frame clones, with some not included. The repertoire has roughly 70,000 clones, just over 85% of them found once; the top ten carry 0.65% to 0.9%. Remarks on this clone: The antigen remains unidentified.

The CDR3 contains 14 residues. V shed 5 bases and J 0 bases; nucleotides not matched to a gene: 3. Per germline, CDR1 SGHTA and CDR2 FQGTGA. The receptor's source is an adult with an advanced solid tumor such as melanoma, head and neck, liver or kidney cancer. The specimen was CD4+ or CD8+ T cells sorted from blood, collected in a trial of the OX40 agonist ivuxolimab. The genes are TRBV7-3 and TRBJ2-7, with 8 positions matching TRBD2. The CDR3 nucleotides are TGTGCCAGCAGCGCTAGCGGGTCCTCCTACGAGCAGTACTTC. It specifies CASSASGSSYEQYF. The whole variable domain, filled in from reference TRBV7-3 and TRBJ2-7, reads GAGVSQTPSNKVTEKGKYVELRCDPISGHTALYWYRQSLGQGPEFLIYFQGTGAADDSGLPNDRFFAVRPEGSVSTLKIQRTERGDSAVYLCASSASGSSYEQYFGPGTRLTVT.